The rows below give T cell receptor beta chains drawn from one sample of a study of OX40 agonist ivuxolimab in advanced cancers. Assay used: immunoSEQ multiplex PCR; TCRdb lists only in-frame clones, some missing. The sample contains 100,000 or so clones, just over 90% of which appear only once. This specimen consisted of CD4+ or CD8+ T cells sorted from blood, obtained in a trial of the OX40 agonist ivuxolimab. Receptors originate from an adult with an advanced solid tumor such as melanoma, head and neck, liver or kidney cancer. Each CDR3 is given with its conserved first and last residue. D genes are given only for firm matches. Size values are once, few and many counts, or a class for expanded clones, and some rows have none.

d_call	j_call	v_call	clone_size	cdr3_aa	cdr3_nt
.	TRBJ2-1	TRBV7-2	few	CASSLSFGNEQFF	TGTGCCAGCAGCTTATCTTTCGGAAATGAGCAGTTCTTC
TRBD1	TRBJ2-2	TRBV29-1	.	CSVRTGGVTGELFF	TGCAGCGTCCGGACAGGGGGCGTCACCGGGGAGCTGTTTTTT
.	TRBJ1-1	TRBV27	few	CASSLEGGEAFF	TGTGCCAGCAGTTTAGAGGGCGGTGAAGCTTTCTTT
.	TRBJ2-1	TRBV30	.	CAWRPQGNEQFF	TGTGCCTGGAGGCCTCAGGGCAATGAGCAGTTCTTC
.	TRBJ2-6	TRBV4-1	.	CASSQELEDSGANVLTF	TGCGCCAGCAGCCAAGAATTAGAAGACTCTGGGGCCAACGTCCTGACTTTC
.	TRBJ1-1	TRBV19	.	CAITRADTMNTEAFF	TGTGCCATCACAAGGGCGGATACCATGAACACTGAAGCTTTCTTT
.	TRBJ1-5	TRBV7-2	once	CASSLWGVDQPQHF	TGTGCCAGCAGCTTATGGGGGGTTGATCAGCCCCAGCATTTT
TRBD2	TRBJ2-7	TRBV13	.	CASSRREGSYEQYF	TGTGCCAGCAGCCGAAGGGAGGGGTCCTACGAGCAGTACTTC
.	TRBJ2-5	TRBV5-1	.	CASSLGNTQETQYF	TGCGCCAGCAGCCTCGGTAACACCCAAGAGACCCAGTACTTC
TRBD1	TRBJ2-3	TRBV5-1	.	CASSWGQGDTQYF	TGCGCCAGCAGCTGGGGACAGGGGGATACGCAGTATTTT
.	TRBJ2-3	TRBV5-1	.	CASRWGGVTDTQYF	TGCGCCAGCAGATGGGGGGGCGTCACAGATACGCAGTATTTT
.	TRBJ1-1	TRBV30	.	CASKRQGEAFF	TGTGCCTCCAAGAGACAAGGAGAAGCTTTCTTT
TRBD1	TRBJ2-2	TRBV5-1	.	CASSPGQGAGELFF	TGCGCCAGCAGCCCGGGACAGGGGGCCGGGGAGCTGTTTTTT
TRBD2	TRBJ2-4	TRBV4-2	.	CASSQARTSGDGAAKNIQYF	TGTGCCAGCAGCCAAGCCAGGACTAGCGGGGATGGGGCGGCCAAAAACATTCAGTACTTC
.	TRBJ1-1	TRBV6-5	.	CASSYSRGRTEAFF	TGTGCCAGCAGTTACTCGAGGGGAAGGACTGAAGCTTTCTTT
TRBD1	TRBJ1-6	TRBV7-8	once	CASSLAPQGASPLHF	TGTGCCAGCAGCTTAGCCCCCCAGGGGGCTTCACCCCTCCACTTT
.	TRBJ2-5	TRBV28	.	CASRPPGTLNQYF	TGTGCCAGCAGGCCACCCGGGACCCTCAACCAGTACTTC
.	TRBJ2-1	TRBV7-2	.	CASSLAFSRVPEQFF	TGTGCCAGCAGCTTAGCCTTCTCTAGAGTCCCTGAGCAGTTCTTC
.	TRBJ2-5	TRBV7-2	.	CASSFGGSVQETQYF	TGTGCCAGCAGCTTCGGGGGCTCAGTACAAGAGACCCAGTACTTC
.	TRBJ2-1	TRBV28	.	CASSSGTALQFF	TGTGCCAGCAGCTCCGGGACCGCATTGCAGTTCTTC
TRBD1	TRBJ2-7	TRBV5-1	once	CASSLDTGASEQYF	TGCGCCAGCAGCTTGGATACAGGGGCGTCCGAGCAGTACTTC
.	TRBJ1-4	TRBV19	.	CASSVATNEKLFF	TGTGCCAGTAGTGTTGCAACTAATGAAAAACTGTTTTTT
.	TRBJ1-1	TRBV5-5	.	CASSLQWLAEAFF	TGTGCCAGCAGCTTGCAATGGCTCGCTGAAGCTTTCTTT
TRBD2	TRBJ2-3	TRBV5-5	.	CASRRSGDSTDTQYF	TGTGCCAGCAGACGGAGCGGGGACTCCACAGATACGCAGTATTTT
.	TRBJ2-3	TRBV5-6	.	CASSFWARGTDTQYF	TGTGCCAGCAGCTTCTGGGCGCGGGGCACAGATACGCAGTATTTT
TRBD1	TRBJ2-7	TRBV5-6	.	CASSSTGQGAAYWFEQYF	TGTGCCAGCAGCTCTACAGGACAGGGGGCCGCGTATTGGTTCGAGCAGTACTTC
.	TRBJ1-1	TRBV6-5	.	CAIRSTGGTEAFF	TGTGCCATCAGATCGACAGGAGGGACTGAAGCTTTCTTT
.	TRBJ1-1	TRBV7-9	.	CASSLGGIQTEAFF	TGTGCCAGCAGCTTAGGAGGGATACAGACTGAAGCTTTCTTT
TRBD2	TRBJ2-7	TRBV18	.	CASSGGTYEQYF	TGTGCCAGCTCGGGGGGGACCTACGAGCAGTACTTC
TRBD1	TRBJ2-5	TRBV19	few	CASSPRTGGQETQYF	TGTGCCAGTAGTCCTAGGACAGGGGGCCAAGAGACCCAGTACTTC
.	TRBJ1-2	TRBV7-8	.	CASSPGTVNYGYTF	TGTGCCAGCAGCCCTGGCACGGTGAACTATGGCTACACCTTC
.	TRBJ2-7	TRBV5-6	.	CASSLDFRGHEQYF	TGTGCCAGCAGCTTGGACTTCAGGGGACACGAGCAGTACTTC
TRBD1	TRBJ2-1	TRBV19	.	CASSSDRDRNEQFF	TGTGCCAGTAGTAGCGACAGGGATCGGAATGAGCAGTTCTTC
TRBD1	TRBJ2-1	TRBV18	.	CASSSGQRSYNEQFF	TGTGCCAGCTCATCGGGACAGAGATCCTACAATGAGCAGTTCTTC
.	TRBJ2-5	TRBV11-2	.	CASSLGARETQYF	TGTGCCAGCAGCTTAGGGGCACGAGAGACCCAGTACTTC
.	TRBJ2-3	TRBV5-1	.	CASSTNTDTQYF	TGCGCCAGCAGCACCAACACAGATACGCAGTATTTT
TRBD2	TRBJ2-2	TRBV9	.	CASSVGTSEYTGELFF	TGTGCCAGCAGCGTGGGGACTAGCGAATACACCGGGGAGCTGTTTTTT
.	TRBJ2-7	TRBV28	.	CASKARQGEQYF	TGTGCCAGCAAGGCCCGTCAGGGCGAGCAGTACTTC
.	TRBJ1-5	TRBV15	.	CATSRELWQVSNQPQHF	TGTGCCACCAGCAGAGAATTATGGCAGGTTAGCAATCAGCCCCAGCATTTT